This TCR beta chain was documented in a study of cytomegalovirus exposure and HLA in healthy donors. Overall study context: About 85 million unique TCRs from HLA-typed donors were held in an early release of data. Overall study results and limits: According to the study, roughly 180 TCR beta chains were cytomegalovirus-associated. Reportedly, HLA-A and HLA-B alleles of most subjects were accurately predicted from TCR beta.

Notes on this clone: The antigen is undetermined.

Vbeta (60) and Jbeta (13) primers were used in the PCR. TCRdb keeps only in-frame clones here, not all; method: immunoSEQ multiplex PCR. The sample holds some 120,000 clones, 80% seen once. Germline lookup yields CDR1 MDHEN and CDR2 SYDVKM. The CDR3 totals 15 residues. V lost 4 bases to trimming and J lost 7 bases; unmatched junction nucleotides: 9. This chain uses TRBV28 with TRBJ1-5, with 8 bases matching TRBD1. Sample: PBMCs. The clonotype originates from a middle-aged man in good health and CMV-seronegative. CDR3 in amino acids: CASSSPQGAGQPQHF. CDR3 sequence (DNA): TGTGCCAGCAGTTCGCCGCAGGGGGCGGGACAGCCCCAGCATTTT.